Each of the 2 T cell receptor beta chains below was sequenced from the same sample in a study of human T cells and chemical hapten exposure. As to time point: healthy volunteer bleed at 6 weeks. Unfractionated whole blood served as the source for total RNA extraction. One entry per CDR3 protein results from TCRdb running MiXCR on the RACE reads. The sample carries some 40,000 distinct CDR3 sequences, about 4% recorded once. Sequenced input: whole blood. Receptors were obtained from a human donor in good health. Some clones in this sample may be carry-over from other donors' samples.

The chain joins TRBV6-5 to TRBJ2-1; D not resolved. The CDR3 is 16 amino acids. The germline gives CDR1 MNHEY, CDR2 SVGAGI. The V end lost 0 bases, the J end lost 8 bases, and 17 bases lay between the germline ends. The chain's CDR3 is CASSYSKLARVDEQFF. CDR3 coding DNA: TGTGCCAGCAGTTACTCGAAATTAGCTCGGGTCGATGAGCAGTTCTTC.

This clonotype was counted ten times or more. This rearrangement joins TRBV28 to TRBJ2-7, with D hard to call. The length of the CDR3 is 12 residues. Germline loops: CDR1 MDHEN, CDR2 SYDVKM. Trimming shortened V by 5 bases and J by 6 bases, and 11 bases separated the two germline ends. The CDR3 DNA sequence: TGTGCCAGCAGTATCACGGGCCGCGAGCAGTACTTC. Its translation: CASSITGREQYF. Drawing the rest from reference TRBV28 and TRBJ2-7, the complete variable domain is DVKVTQSSRYLVKRTGEKVFLECVQDMDHENMFWYRQDPGLGLRLIYFSYDVKMKEKGDIPEGYSVSREKKERFSLILESASTNQTSMYLCASSITGREQYFGPGTRLTVT.